These T cell receptor beta chains were read from a single sample in a study of T-cell memory formation after mild COVID-19. MiXCR was run by TCRdb on the 5' RACE reads, yielding one entry per CDR3 protein. This sample carries about 430,000 distinct CDR3 sequences, approximately 24% of them seen once, and the ten largest clones take roughly 9.7%. The specimen was PBMCs or a T cell subset sorted from them (not recorded which). These receptors all come from an adult woman who had mild COVID-19 (a few samples of this study predate the infection). Cell type and time point are not known. Each CDR3 is given with its conserved first and last residue. Fields, in order: clone size, D gene, V gene, J gene, CDR3 protein, CDR3 DNA. A D gene is named only where the DNA matches it firmly. Clone size, where shown, is once, few, many, or a class for clones that have expanded.

few	.	TRBV25-1	TRBJ2-2	CASMANTGELFF	TGTGCCAGCATGGCGAACACCGGGGAGCTGTTTTTT
.	TRBD1	TRBV20-1	TRBJ2-2	CSARDRRTGGLSNTGELFF	TGCAGTGCTAGAGATAGAAGGACAGGGGGCCTTTCGAACACCGGGGAGCTGTTTTTT
few	.	TRBV7-9	TRBJ2-7	CASSFSEQYF	TGTGCCAGCAGCTTCTCCGAGCAGTACTTC
.	TRBD2	TRBV5-1	TRBJ2-2	CASSSSGGANTGELFF	TGCGCCAGCAGCAGTAGCGGGGGCGCGAACACCGGGGAGCTGTTTTTT
few	.	TRBV4-2	TRBJ2-3	CASSQDTGTDTQYF	TGTGCCAGCAGCCAAGATACTGGAACAGATACGCAGTATTTT
few	TRBD2	TRBV7-2	TRBJ2-3	CASSRLGLAGGLDTQYF	TGTGCCAGCAGCCGTCTAGGTCTGGCGGGGGGGCTGGATACGCAGTATTTT
.	.	TRBV20-1	TRBJ1-1	CSARHQDFTGQAFF	TGCAGTGCTAGACACCAGGACTTCACGGGGCAAGCTTTCTTT
few	TRBD1	TRBV6-1	TRBJ1-2	CASQGQGNYGYTF	TGTGCCAGTCAAGGACAGGGGAACTATGGCTACACCTTC
few	.	TRBV7-8	TRBJ1-2	CASSLDSVYGYTF	TGTGCCAGCAGCTTAGACAGCGTCTATGGCTACACCTTC
.	.	TRBV25-1	TRBJ2-5	CASSGLDQETQYF	TGTGCCAGCAGTGGATTGGATCAAGAGACCCAGTACTTC
.	TRBD2	TRBV6-2/TRBV6-3	TRBJ2-3	CASSPLAVGPDTQYF	TGTGCCAGCAGTCCGCTAGCGGTGGGACCAGATACGCAGTATTTT
.	TRBD1	TRBV5-6	TRBJ1-2	CASSPRRTGGGYGYTF	TGTGCCAGCAGCCCGCGTAGGACAGGGGGCGGCTATGGCTACACCTTC
.	TRBD1	TRBV9	TRBJ2-1	CASSPSRGTGVYNEQFF	TGTGCCAGCAGCCCCTCTAGGGGGACAGGGGTCTACAATGAGCAGTTCTTC
.	TRBD2	TRBV6-1	TRBJ2-1	CASSELQRGALLSYNEQFF	TGTGCCAGCAGTGAATTACAGCGGGGGGCCCTACTGTCCTACAATGAGCAGTTCTTC
.	TRBD1	TRBV6-5	TRBJ1-1	CASSYLQGGAFF	TGTGCCAGCAGTTACTTACAGGGGGGAGCTTTCTTT
.	.	TRBV7-9	TRBJ1-2	CASSSGAEFNGYTF	TGTGCCAGCAGCTCGGGGGCGGAATTTAATGGCTACACCTTC
.	.	TRBV7-3	TRBJ2-1	CASSRGTLSYNEQFF	TGTGCCAGCAGCCGCGGGACTCTTTCCTACAATGAGCAGTTCTTC
.	TRBD2	TRBV29-1	TRBJ2-3	CSARLARGTDTQYF	TGCAGCGCTAGACTAGCGAGGGGCACAGATACGCAGTATTTT
.	.	TRBV5-1	TRBJ2-7	CASSLTLRTESPYEQYF	TGCGCCAGCAGCTTGACCCTTCGGACAGAAAGTCCCTACGAGCAGTACTTC
few	TRBD2	TRBV5-4	TRBJ2-1	CASSTAGLAGGSPYNEQFF	TGTGCCAGCAGCACTGCGGGACTAGCGGGAGGGTCCCCCTACAATGAGCAGTTCTTC
.	.	TRBV7-9	TRBJ2-7	CASSPVGGPNEQYF	TGTGCCAGCAGCCCCGTGGGAGGCCCCAACGAGCAGTACTTC
few	TRBD1	TRBV7-2	TRBJ2-5	CASSLGGQGGETQYF	TGTGCCAGCAGCTTGGGGGGACAGGGAGGAGAGACCCAGTACTTC
few	TRBD2	TRBV10-3	TRBJ2-7	CAISDRGLAGVYEQYF	TGTGCCATCAGTGATCGGGGACTAGCGGGAGTCTACGAGCAGTACTTC
.	.	TRBV24-1	TRBJ1-2	CATSWGGGYTF	TGTGCCACCTCCTGGGGAGGTGGCTACACCTTC
.	TRBD1	TRBV30	TRBJ2-7	CAWSRTGLYEQYF	TGTGCCTGGAGTAGGACAGGGCTCTACGAGCAGTACTTC
.	TRBD2	TRBV6-1	TRBJ2-1	CASSEGGRAYNEQFF	TGTGCCAGCAGCGAGGGCGGGAGGGCTTACAATGAGCAGTTCTTC
many	TRBD1	TRBV5-1	TRBJ2-5	CASRKGQGAGEETQYF	TGCGCCAGCAGAAAGGGACAGGGGGCAGGGGAAGAGACCCAGTACTTC
.	TRBD2	TRBV5-1	TRBJ2-7	CASSLAPREGYEQYF	TGCGCCAGCAGCTTGGCCCCCAGGGAGGGGTACGAGCAGTACTTC
.	TRBD1	TRBV15	TRBJ2-7	CATSHRDRGYEQYF	TGTGCCACCAGCCACCGGGACAGGGGCTACGAGCAGTACTTC
.	.	TRBV18	TRBJ1-6	CASSPRGRDSPLHF	TGTGCCAGCTCACCCAGGGGACGGGATTCACCCCTCCACTTT
few	.	TRBV7-3	TRBJ2-1	CASSLMGSNNEQFF	TGTGCCAGCAGCTTAATGGGGAGCAACAATGAGCAGTTCTTC
.	.	TRBV5-1	TRBJ2-1	CASTRSSDNEQFF	TGCGCCAGCACCCGAAGTTCCGATAATGAGCAGTTCTTC
.	TRBD2	TRBV7-6	TRBJ2-5	CASSVSGNGETQYF	TGTGCCAGCAGTGTGAGCGGGAACGGGGAGACCCAGTACTTC
few	TRBD2	TRBV20-1	TRBJ2-7	CSARDRLAGLYEQYF	TGCAGTGCTAGAGATCGTCTAGCGGGGCTTTATGAGCAGTACTTC
.	.	TRBV5-1	TRBJ2-7	CASSLEAVGFYEQYF	TGCGCCAGCAGCTTGGAGGCCGTGGGGTTTTACGAGCAGTACTTC
once	.	TRBV28	TRBJ2-5	CASSLVAKKETQYF	TGTGCCAGCAGTCTCGTGGCTAAAAAAGAGACCCAGTACTTC
few	.	TRBV7-8	TRBJ1-1	CASSLESGAGTEAFF	TGTGCCAGCAGCTTAGAATCGGGGGCCGGCACTGAAGCTTTCTTT
once	TRBD2	TRBV5-1	TRBJ2-7	CASSGGLAGVLRYEQYF	TGCGCCAGCAGCGGAGGACTAGCGGGGGTGTTACGGTACGAGCAGTACTTC
.	TRBD1	TRBV12-3/TRBV12-4	TRBJ2-3	CASSGQGGGPDTQYF	TGTGCCAGCAGCGGACAGGGTGGGGGTCCAGATACGCAGTATTTT
.	.	TRBV6-1	TRBJ1-4	CASSESQGLGIGKLFF	TGTGCCAGCAGTGAATCACAGGGCCTTGGAATTGGAAAACTGTTTTTT
.	.	TRBV5-1	TRBJ2-2	CASSLAGQVYTGELFF	TGCGCCAGCAGCTTGGCCGGCCAGGTGTACACCGGGGAGCTGTTTTTT
many	TRBD1	TRBV12-3/TRBV12-4	TRBJ2-2	CASGDSGHTGELFF	TGTGCCAGCGGGGACAGCGGTCACACCGGGGAGCTGTTTTTT
.	.	TRBV5-5	TRBJ2-5	CASSAYREETQYF	TGTGCCAGCAGCGCCTACAGGGAAGAGACCCAGTACTTC
few	.	TRBV20-1	TRBJ2-3	CSAARRAGADTQYF	TGCAGTGCCGCTAGGCGGGCTGGGGCAGATACGCAGTATTTT
.	TRBD1	TRBV27	TRBJ2-7	CASKRDRGYEQYF	TGTGCCAGCAAACGGGACAGGGGTTACGAGCAGTACTTC
many	.	TRBV12-3/TRBV12-4	TRBJ2-2	CASSLFEGAGELFF	TGTGCCAGCAGTTTATTTGAGGGCGCCGGGGAGCTGTTTTTT
.	.	TRBV7-6	TRBJ2-1	CASSLAGALRNEQFF	TGTGCCAGCAGCTTAGCGGGTGCCCTGCGGAATGAGCAGTTCTTC
few	TRBD1	TRBV29-1	TRBJ2-5	CSAGRPGGHKETQYF	TGCAGCGCCGGTAGGCCAGGGGGTCACAAAGAGACCCAGTACTTC
few	.	TRBV18	TRBJ2-4	CASSPTGFGGNIQYF	TGTGCCAGCTCACCAACAGGGTTTGGTGGGAACATTCAGTACTTC
.	TRBD2	TRBV7-9	TRBJ2-7	CASSLAPGLAGEQYF	TGTGCCAGCAGCTTAGCACCGGGACTAGCTGGAGAGCAGTACTTC
.	.	TRBV5-5	TRBJ1-4	CASRSDRINEKLFF	TGTGCCAGCAGATCGGACAGAATTAATGAAAAACTGTTTTTT
.	TRBD2	TRBV6-2/TRBV6-3	TRBJ2-3	CASSSSGETDTQYF	TGTGCCAGCAGTTCTAGCGGGGAGACAGATACGCAGTATTTT
few	.	TRBV11-3	TRBJ2-7	CASRQGTGIAYEQYF	TGTGCCAGCAGACAAGGTACAGGGATTGCCTACGAGCAGTACTTC
.	.	TRBV18	TRBJ1-2	CASSPRKEGGYTF	TGTGCCAGCTCACCCCGGAAGGAGGGTGGCTACACCTTC